This T cell receptor beta chain is from a study of post-analysis software for immune sequencing data. General study results and limits: In multiple sclerosis, normalized Chao1 diversity was significantly below that of controls. The F measure placed samples prepared in the same batch into strongly shared clusters.

Every TCR beta cDNA library bore unique molecular identifiers. Input of roughly 0.9 to 11 million T cells yielded approximately 500,000 cDNA molecules. MiXCR was run by TCRdb on the PCR reads, yielding one entry per CDR3 protein. The profile shows about 540,000 distinct CDR3 sequences, roughly 34% of them singletons. Of note for this clonotype: Its antigen is unidentified.

Sequenced material: blood. This receptor was identified in a girl aged 2-17 years with multiple sclerosis.

The CDR3 bases are TGTGCCAGCAGCCTTTCGGGCGACAGGGGGCCCACTGAAGCTTTCTTT. Translated: CASSLSGDRGPTEAFF. The rearrangement joins TRBV9 to TRBJ1-1; the match to TRBD1 covers 10 bases. Germline V lookup: CDR1 SGDLS, CDR2 YYNGEE. The CDR3 loop spans 16 amino acids. V shed 4 bases, J shed 4 bases, and the junction held 10 bases outside the gene matches.